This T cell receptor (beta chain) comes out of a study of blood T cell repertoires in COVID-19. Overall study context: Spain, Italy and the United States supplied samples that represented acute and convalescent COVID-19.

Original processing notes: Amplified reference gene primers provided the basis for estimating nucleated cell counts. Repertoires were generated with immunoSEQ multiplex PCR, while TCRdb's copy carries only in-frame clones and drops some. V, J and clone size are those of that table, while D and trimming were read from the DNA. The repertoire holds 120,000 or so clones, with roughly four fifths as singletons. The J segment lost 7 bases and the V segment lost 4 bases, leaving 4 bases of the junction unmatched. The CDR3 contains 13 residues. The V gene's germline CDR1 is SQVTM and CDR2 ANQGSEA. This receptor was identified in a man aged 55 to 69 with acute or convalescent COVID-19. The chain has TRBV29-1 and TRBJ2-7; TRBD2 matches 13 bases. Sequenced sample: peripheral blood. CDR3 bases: TGCAGCGTTGGGGGACTAGCGGGGAGTGAGCAGTACTTC. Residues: CSVGGLAGSEQYF.